These T cell receptor beta chains were read from a single sample in a study of T-cell memory formation after mild COVID-19. TCRdb re-analysed the 5' RACE reads in MiXCR, keeping a single row per CDR3 protein. Of 120,000 or so distinct CDR3 sequences in the sample, about 17% were seen once. The source material was PBMCs or a T cell subset sorted from them (not recorded which). The receptors derive from an adult woman who had mild COVID-19 (a few samples of this study predate the infection). Cell type and time point are not known. Each CDR3 is given with its conserved first and last residue. The D gene is left open where the match is weak. Rows may omit the clone size; those that give it use once, few, many or a size class.

>TRBD2|TRBJ2-3|TRBV6-5|NA
CASSYGVTSGGPTDTQYF
TGTGCCAGCAGTTATGGAGTGACTAGCGGGGGCCCCACAGATACGCAGTATTTT
>NA|TRBJ1-1|TRBV7-9|once
CASSLLNPNTEAFF
TGTGCCAGCAGCTTATTAAATCCCAACACTGAAGCTTTCTTT
>TRBD1|TRBJ1-1|TRBV7-9|few
CASSQDRGWMNTEAFF
TGTGCCAGCAGTCAAGACAGGGGTTGGATGAACACTGAAGCTTTCTTT
>TRBD2|TRBJ2-5|TRBV7-9|NA
CASSVGLASPRETQYF
TGTGCCAGCAGCGTCGGACTAGCGTCTCCAAGAGAGACCCAGTACTTC
>NA|TRBJ1-3|TRBV20-1|NA
CSARDRNSGNTIYF
TGCAGTGCTAGAGACAGGAACTCTGGAAACACCATATATTTT
>TRBD2|TRBJ2-7|TRBV5-1|many
CASSGGLVEEQYF
TGCGCCAGCAGCGGGGGACTAGTTGAGGAGCAGTACTTC
>NA|TRBJ2-1|TRBV4-2|many
CASSPNPDEQFF
TGTGCCAGCAGCCCTAATCCGGATGAGCAGTTCTTC
>NA|TRBJ2-7|TRBV18|few
CASSPPSVYEQYF
TGTGCCAGCTCACCACCGTCAGTCTACGAGCAGTACTTC
>NA|TRBJ1-1|TRBV7-8|NA
CASTPVAGLNTEAFF
TGTGCCAGCACGCCCGTGGCAGGACTGAACACTGAAGCTTTCTTT
>TRBD1|TRBJ1-2|TRBV20-1|few
CSARGGMLDYGYTF
TGCAGTGCCAGGGGGGGGATGCTCGACTATGGCTACACCTTC
>NA|TRBJ2-7|TRBV12-3/TRBV12-4|many
CASSEIGYEQYF
TGTGCCAGCAGTGAGATCGGGTACGAGCAGTACTTC
>NA|TRBJ2-3|TRBV20-1|few
CSASGSSDTQYF
TGCAGTGCTAGCGGGAGCTCAGATACGCAGTATTTT
>NA|TRBJ2-7|TRBV7-9|few
CASSRVGVYEQYF
TGTGCCAGCAGCCGGGTTGGTGTGTACGAGCAGTACTTC
>TRBD2|TRBJ2-1|TRBV18|few
CASSSPGIAGGNEQFF
TGTGCCAGCTCATCCCCTGGTATAGCGGGGGGTAATGAGCAGTTCTTC
>NA|TRBJ2-1|TRBV30|NA
CALSRGNLEQFF
TGTGCCCTATCACGGGGGAACCTTGAGCAGTTCTTC
>NA|TRBJ2-2|TRBV2|NA
CASSEVDTGELFF
TGTGCCAGCAGTGAAGTGGACACCGGGGAGCTGTTTTTT
>TRBD1|TRBJ1-2|TRBV28|NA
CASRGRDSFYGYTF
TGTGCCAGCAGGGGTAGGGACAGTTTCTATGGCTACACCTTC
>NA|TRBJ1-1|TRBV20-1|few
CSAKGPLSTEAFF
TGCAGTGCTAAGGGTCCATTGTCGACTGAAGCTTTCTTT
>NA|TRBJ2-1|TRBV7-2|NA
CASSYSGRLFF
TGTGCCAGCAGTTACAGCGGCCGCCTCTTCTTC
>TRBD2|TRBJ2-7|TRBV2|NA
CASRLAGYGWKYF
TGTGCCAGTAGACTAGCGGGGTATGGCTGGAAGTACTTC
>NA|TRBJ2-7|TRBV12-3/TRBV12-4|few
CASSSRVQPYEQYF
TGTGCCAGCAGTTCTAGAGTCCAACCCTACGAGCAGTACTTC
>TRBD1|TRBJ1-5|TRBV19|few
CASSLGTGDYSNQPQHF
TGTGCCAGTAGTCTCGGGACAGGAGACTATAGCAATCAGCCCCAGCATTTT
>NA|TRBJ1-1|TRBV29-1|NA
CSVEGRAGVTEAFF
TGCAGCGTTGAGGGCAGGGCTGGAGTAACTGAAGCTTTCTTT
>NA|TRBJ2-2|TRBV18|few
CASSPPNGPNTGELFF
TGTGCCAGCTCACCACCGAACGGACCGAACACCGGGGAGCTGTTTTTT
>NA|TRBJ2-1|TRBV29-1|many
CSVEDGTVRYNEQFF
TGCAGCGTTGAAGACGGGACTGTTAGATACAATGAGCAGTTCTTC
>NA|TRBJ2-6|TRBV7-6|NA
CASSPQGGLIPTGANVLTF
TGTGCCAGCAGCCCCCAGGGGGGACTTATACCAACTGGGGCCAACGTCCTGACTTTC
>NA|TRBJ2-7|TRBV7-8|few
CASSLVDQGSSNF
TGTGCCAGCAGCTTAGTGGATCAGGGATCGTCGAACTTC
>TRBD2|TRBJ2-2|TRBV6-6|NA
CASSGLVGTGELFF
TGTGCCAGCAGCGGACTAGTGGGGACCGGGGAGCTGTTTTTT
>TRBD1|TRBJ2-6|TRBV7-3|few
CASSSKVVGTVWDTGANVLTF
TGTGCCAGCAGCTCAAAGGTGGTGGGGACAGTCTGGGATACTGGGGCCAACGTCCTGACTTTC
>NA|TRBJ2-7|TRBV5-1|NA
CASSLIQGPYEQYF
TGCGCCAGCAGCTTGATTCAGGGTCCGTACGAGCAGTACTTC
>NA|TRBJ2-1|TRBV20-1|NA
CSARSDTSSYNEQFF
TGCAGTGCTAGATCAGACACTAGCTCCTACAATGAGCAGTTCTTC
>TRBD1|TRBJ2-1|TRBV29-1|few
CSVLSRTGLYEQFF
TGCAGCGTTCTGTCGAGGACAGGGTTGTATGAGCAGTTCTTC
>NA|TRBJ2-2|TRBV12-3/TRBV12-4|NA
CASSLNGRGTGELFF
TGTGCCAGCAGTTTAAACGGGAGAGGTACCGGGGAGCTGTTTTTT
>TRBD2|TRBJ2-5|TRBV15|NA
CATSGGRGGETQYF
TGTGCCACCAGCGGGGGGAGGGGTGGAGAGACCCAGTACTTC
>NA|TRBJ1-5|TRBV12-3/TRBV12-4|few
CASDRHGGQPQHF
TGTGCCAGCGACCGACACGGCGGGCAGCCCCAGCATTTT
>TRBD1|TRBJ2-7|TRBV5-5|many
CASSPRQGTSTYEQYF
TGTGCCAGCAGCCCTAGACAGGGGACATCGACCTACGAGCAGTACTTC
>NA|TRBJ2-3|TRBV7-2|NA
CASRGPTDTQYF
TGTGCCAGCAGGGGACCGACAGATACGCAGTATTTT
>TRBD2|TRBJ2-1|TRBV4-3|few
CASSVAGVSYNEQFF
TGCGCCAGCAGCGTAGCGGGTGTCTCCTACAATGAGCAGTTCTTC
>NA|TRBJ1-6|TRBV12-3/TRBV12-4|few
CASSLWRSPLHF
TGTGCCAGCAGTTTATGGAGGTCACCCCTCCACTTT
>TRBD1|TRBJ1-2|TRBV12-3/TRBV12-4|few
CASSSTGYGYTF
TGTGCCAGCAGTTCGACAGGGTATGGCTACACCTTC
>NA|TRBJ2-7|TRBV7-9|few
CASSTDRSSYEQYF
TGTGCCAGCAGCACCGACAGGAGCTCCTACGAGCAGTACTTC
>NA|TRBJ2-2|TRBV5-1|NA
CASAASGTQNSGELFF
TGCGCCAGCGCTGCCTCCGGGACACAGAACAGCGGGGAGCTGTTTTTT
>TRBD1|TRBJ2-1|TRBV13|NA
CASSLGQGAVAGNEQFF
TGTGCCAGCAGCCTGGGACAGGGGGCGGTCGCGGGGAATGAGCAGTTCTTC
>NA|TRBJ1-2|TRBV20-1|few
CSATQGSEVIYGYTF
TGCAGTGCTACCCAGGGGAGTGAGGTGATCTATGGCTACACCTTC
>NA|TRBJ1-1|TRBV12-3/TRBV12-4|NA
CASSRQERGTEAFF
TGTGCCAGCAGTCGACAGGAGAGGGGCACTGAAGCTTTCTTT
>TRBD1|TRBJ2-4|TRBV5-1|few
CASSSTGENIQYF
TGCGCCAGCAGCTCGACAGGGGAAAACATTCAGTACTTC
>TRBD2|TRBJ2-5|TRBV12-3/TRBV12-4|NA
CASSFLDSGGKTQYF
TGTGCCAGCAGTTTCCTTGATAGCGGGGGGAAGACCCAGTACTTC
>TRBD1|TRBJ2-1|TRBV7-9|few
CASSGTGGNNEQFF
TGTGCCAGCAGCGGGACAGGGGGAAACAATGAGCAGTTCTTC
>NA|TRBJ1-2|TRBV20-1|many
CSAPSTNYGYTF
TGCAGTGCTCCGTCCACTAACTATGGCTACACCTTC
>TRBD1|TRBJ2-7|TRBV9|NA
CASGTGAPYEQYF
TGTGCCAGCGGGACAGGGGCTCCCTACGAGCAGTACTTC
>NA|TRBJ2-5|TRBV3-1|few
CASSLPQGVRKTQYF
TGTGCCAGCAGCCTACCGCAAGGAGTTCGAAAGACCCAGTACTTC
>NA|TRBJ1-1|TRBV6-5|few
CASMGAGHTEAFF
TGTGCCAGCATGGGGGCAGGCCACACTGAAGCTTTCTTT
>NA|TRBJ1-5|TRBV5-1|few
CASSLGGRINQPQHF
TGCGCCAGCAGCTTGGGGGGACGGATCAATCAGCCCCAGCATTTT
>NA|TRBJ1-2|TRBV4-1|NA
CASSLLARAPEGYGYTF
TGCGCCAGCAGCCTATTGGCCCGGGCTCCCGAGGGCTATGGCTACACCTTC
>NA|TRBJ1-1|TRBV9|NA
CASSPGDFPNTEAFF
TGTGCCAGCAGCCCTGGGGACTTTCCAAACACTGAAGCTTTCTTT
>NA|TRBJ1-1|TRBV7-3|NA
CASRDRLNTEAFF
TGTGCCAGCAGAGACAGGTTAAACACTGAAGCTTTCTTT
>NA|TRBJ2-3|TRBV27|NA
CASSLSGAYQLSTDTQYF
TGTGCCAGCAGCCTCAGTGGAGCCTACCAACTTAGCACAGATACGCAGTATTTT
>TRBD2|TRBJ2-1|TRBV5-1|few
CASSIVAGGDSYNEQFF
TGCGCCAGCAGCATAGTAGCGGGAGGGGACTCCTACAATGAGCAGTTCTTC
>TRBD2|TRBJ2-1|TRBV7-2|few
CASRRLAGTYNEQFF
TGTGCCAGCAGACGACTAGCGGGAACCTACAATGAGCAGTTCTTC